One and the same sample provided the 27 T cell receptor beta chains below, sequenced in a study of response to subunit inactivated influenza vaccine. TCRdb processed the RT-PCR reads anew with MiXCR; each CDR3 protein has one entry. The sample shows roughly 570,000 distinct CDR3 sequences, around 13% of them seen only once. Source: PBMCs from blood, taken 45 days after vaccination. Receptors were obtained from a man aged 50 to 60 who received an inactivated influenza vaccine.

This clonotype was picked up many times. The CDR3 sequence is CASNRDGDNSPLHF. In nucleotides, the CDR3 is TGTGCCAGCAACCGAGACGGAGATAATTCACCCCTCCACTTT. This rearrangement joins TRBV12-3 or TRBV12-4 to TRBJ1-6; D gene unclear. The CDR3 has 14 amino acids. Trimming shortened V by 7 bases and J by 5 bases, and 12 bases separated the two germline ends.

This clonotype was detected a few times. This sequence joins TRBV20-1 and TRBJ2-3; 7 bases are a match to TRBD2. The V segment lost 3 bases and the J segment 2 bases; nucleotides outside the gene matches: 8. The CDR3 has 15 residues. Germline CDR1 is DFQATT and CDR2 is SNEGSKA (reference sequence). CDR3 sequence reads: CSASHPGGPTDTQYF. In DNA, the CDR3 is TGCAGTGCTAGTCACCCGGGAGGCCCCACAGATACGCAGTATTTT.

This clonotype was observed a handful of times. This rearrangement joins TRBV29-1 to TRBJ2-7, with D tentatively TRBD2 (6 bases). In germline, CDR1 is SQVTM, CDR2 ANQGSEA. V shed 4 bases and J shed 0 bases, with 25 bases lying between them. The CDR3 length is 18 residues. The CDR3 protein is CSVGKWGADSGSSYEQYF. CDR3 nucleotides: TGCAGCGTTGGGAAGTGGGGCGCCGATAGCGGATCCTCCTACGAGCAGTACTTC.

This clonotype was counted only a few times. The gene calls are TRBV9 and TRBJ2-7, with TRBD2 matching 12 bases. Looked up from germline, CDR1 is SGDLS and CDR2 is YYNGEE. The CDR3 runs 16 residues. Unmatched junction bases numbered 7, after V lost 4 bases and J lost 2 bases. The CDR3, as DNA: TGTGCCAGCAGCCCAGAGAGGACTAGCGGGGCCTACGAGCAGTACTTC. Encoded protein: CASSPERTSGAYEQYF.

This sequence joins TRBV28 and TRBJ2-7; D might be TRBD1 (6 bases). Per the germline V gene, CDR1 is MDHEN and CDR2 is SYDVKM. The V end lost 6 bases, the J end lost 2 bases, and 23 bases lay between the germline ends. There are 17 residues in the CDR3. CDR3 DNA sequence: TGTGCCAGCAGCTCGGACCCCCGGGACACCTTCGCCTACGAGCAGTACTTC. Translating gives CASSSDPRDTFAYEQYF.

DNA of the CDR3: TGTGCCAGCAGCCTAATTAGGGGACAATCCTACGAGCAGTACTTC. Translation: CASSLIRGQSYEQYF. V usage is TRBV7-9 and J usage is TRBJ2-7; maybe TRBD1 (6 bases). CDR1 is SEHNR, CDR2 FQNEAQ, per germline (reference sequence). The V gene lost 5 bases and the J gene lost 1 base, with 15 bases spanning the gap. This CDR3 has 15 residues.

This clonotype was counted between two and nine times. The CDR3 sequence is CASRRIQGLNTEAFF. CDR3 nucleotides: TGTGCCAGCAGGCGAATCCAGGGATTGAACACTGAAGCTTTCTTT. The rearrangement links TRBV12-3 or TRBV12-4 to TRBJ1-1, with D maybe TRBD1 (5 bases). The CDR3 runs to 15 residues. V lost 6 bases and J 0 bases, leaving 14 bases between the germline ends.

This clonotype was counted a few times. The V and J genes are TRBV2 and TRBJ1-2; D is unresolved. Trimming left V 10 bases short and J 1 base short, with 13 bases between. This CDR3 region has 13 residues. Looked up from germline, CDR1 is SNHLY and CDR2 is FYNNEI. CDR3 in DNA: TGTGCCACCCAATTGGGGATTAACTATGGCTACACCTTC. Translating it yields CATQLGINYGYTF. Full variable domain (missing parts from reference TRBV2 and TRBJ1-2): EPEVTQTPSHQVTQMGQEVILRCVPISNHLYFYWYRQILGQKVEFLVSFYNNEISEKSEIFDDQFSVERPDGSNFTLKIRSTKLEDSAMYFCATQLGINYGYTFGSGTRLTVV.

The gene calls are TRBV4-2 and TRBJ1-1; D gene unclear. The CDR3 contains 15 residues. Trimming took off 0 bases at V and 1 base at J, with 9 bases between the two ends. Germline CDR1 and CDR2: LGHNA and YNFKEQ. This CDR3 is CASSQDAGQNTEAFF. CDR3 DNA: TGTGCCAGCAGCCAAGACGCAGGCCAGAACACTGAAGCTTTCTTT.

Comments on this clonotype: A junction boundary mismatches the germline segment, possibly from a read error. The chain employs TRBV6-1 and TRBJ2-2, with 9 bases identical to TRBD2. The length of the CDR3 is 15 residues. Germline values: CDR1 MNHNS, CDR2 SASEGT. As DNA, the CDR3 is TGTGCCGGCAGTAAACTAGCGGGCTCAACCGGGGAGCTGTTTTTT. Its translation: CAGSKLAGSTGELFF.

This clonotype was found a few times. The chain combines TRBV4-1 with TRBJ2-7, with D possibly being TRBD1 (6 bases). CDR3 size: 15 residues. Germline lookup yields CDR1 MGHRA and CDR2 YSYEKL. The V and J ends lost 5 bases and 4 bases respectively, with 18 bases between them. CDR3 sequence (DNA): TGCGCCAGCAGCTTCCGGGACATTACTCTTTACGAGCAGTACTTC. This sequence encodes CASSFRDITLYEQYF.

This rearrangement joins TRBV12-3 or TRBV12-4 to TRBJ1-3; 7 positions match TRBD1. Trimming removed 0 bases from V and 5 bases from J; junction bases left unmatched: 4. The CDR3 has 15 residues. The CDR3 nucleotides read TGTGCCAGCAGTTTAGCCGGGACAGCGAGAAACACCATATATTTT. It codes for CASSLAGTARNTIYF.

This clonotype has a count of ten or more. The V and J genes are TRBV5-1 and TRBJ2-1; D is uncertain. Germline loops: CDR1 SGHRS, CDR2 YFSETQ. V gave up 0 bases and J gave up 2 bases, with 9 bases separating them. This CDR3 spans 15 amino acids. The CDR3 here is CASSLEVVTYNEQFF. The CDR3 nucleotides read TGCGCCAGCAGCTTGGAGGTTGTCACCTACAATGAGCAGTTCTTC.

The rearrangement joins TRBV11-3 to TRBJ1-1; D perhaps matches TRBD1 (6 bases). CDR1 SGHNT and CDR2 YENEEA come from the germline V gene. Trimming left V 1 base short and J 9 bases short, with 12 bases between. This CDR3 has 13 residues. For the CDR3, the DNA is TGTGCCAGCAGCTTAGGGCAGGGGATCCAAGCTTTCTTT. Translated, it gives CASSLGQGIQAFF.

V is TRBV12-3 or TRBV12-4 and J is TRBJ2-1, with D perhaps matching TRBD1 or TRBD2 (5 bases each). The V end lost 5 bases, the J end lost 5 bases, and 22 bases lay between the germline ends. The CDR3 is 17 amino acids. The CDR3 DNA is TGTGCCAGCAGTCCTAACACGTTAGGGACCGTAAACAATGAGCAGTTCTTC. This encodes CASSPNTLGTVNNEQFF.

The J gene is TRBJ2-2, the V gene TRBV7-9; no reliable D call. The CDR3 totals 12 residues. Germline V CDR1 and CDR2: SEHNR, FQNEAQ (reference sequence). Trimming pared 8 bases from V and 2 bases from J, leaving 6 bases between. The CDR3 reads CASLPNTGELFF. The CDR3, as DNA: TGTGCCAGCCTGCCAAACACCGGGGAGCTGTTTTTT.

V is TRBV29-1 and J is TRBJ2-5; weak D call: TRBD1 (5 bases). V shed 4 bases and J shed 4 bases, with 19 bases lying between them. Germline assignment: CDR1 SQVTM and CDR2 ANQGSEA. CDR3 size: 15 residues. Written as DNA, the CDR3 is TGCAGCGTTGCTGCCTTAGTAGGGGTGGGAGAGACCCAGTACTTC. Its protein is CSVAALVGVGETQYF.

There are a few counts of this clonotype. The V call is TRBV4-3, the J call TRBJ1-4; D possibly corresponds to TRBD1 (6 bases). V lost 0 bases and J lost 7, with 9 bases in between. CDR3 length: 14 amino acids. Germline-derived CDR1 and CDR2 are LGHNA and YSLEER. The CDR3: CASSQDHRVEKLFF. Here the CDR3 DNA reads TGCGCCAGCAGCCAAGATCACAGGGTTGAAAAACTGTTTTTT.

The chain combines TRBV28 with TRBJ2-3; possibly TRBD2 for D (5 bases). Trimming removed 5 bases at V and 4 bases at J, with 19 bases between. CDR1 is MDHEN and CDR2 is SYDVKM in the germline V gene. The CDR3 contains 16 residues. CDR3 bases: TGTGCCAGCAGTCCGAGCGGTCTTGGGATTTCAGATACGCAGTATTTT. This codes for CASSPSGLGISDTQYF.

The chain has TRBV5-5 and TRBJ2-7, with D possibly TRBD2 on 5 matching bases. The CDR3 loop spans 14 amino acids. V was pared by 5 bases and J by 2 bases, with 14 bases between. CDR1 and CDR2 (germline): SGHKS, YYEKEE (reference sequence). CDR3 amino acids: CASRNQRGAYEQYF. The CDR3 coding sequence is TGTGCCAGCAGGAATCAACGGGGTGCCTACGAGCAGTACTTC.

This clonotype was seen only a few times. The chain has TRBV5-3 and TRBJ1-5; D not resolved. TRBV5-3 is annotated as an ORF whose role is uncertain. Trimming pared 0 bases from V and 7 bases from J, leaving 11 bases between. The CDR3 runs 14 residues. The DNA of the CDR3 is TGTGCCAGAAGCTTGGCCGTCTGGTTACAGCCCCAGCATTTT. It codes for CARSLAVWLQPQHF.

This clonotype has a count of ten or more. The gene calls are TRBV15 and TRBJ2-3, with TRBD1 matching 7 bases. The CDR3 runs 15 residues. After removal of 1 base from V and 2 bases from J, the junction contained 3 bases not matched to a gene. CDR1 LNHNV and CDR2 YYDKDF come from the germline V gene (reference sequence). Here the CDR3 DNA reads TGTGCCACCAGCAGAGGGGACAGAGACACAGATACGCAGTATTTT. It translates to CATSRGDRDTDTQYF.

The chain uses TRBV6-1 and TRBJ1-4; a possible D gene is TRBD1 (5 bases). Between the trimmed V and J ends, which lost 8 bases and 8 bases, there was a span of 21 bases. Germline V gives CDR1 MNHNS, CDR2 SASEGT. The CDR3 runs 15 residues. CDR3 coding DNA: TGTGCCAGCTCCGAAAGAGGCAGGGAGGCCGAAAAACTGTTTTTT. This translates into CASSERGREAEKLFF.

V is TRBV3-1 and J is TRBJ2-6, with D uncertain. V dropped 10 bases and J dropped 0 bases, with 4 bases sitting between them. Looked up from germline, CDR1 is LGHDT and CDR2 is YNNKEL (reference sequence). This CDR3 has 12 amino acids. CDR3 DNA: TGTGCCACCCTCTCTGGGGCCAACGTCCTGACTTTC. This gives the protein CATLSGANVLTF.

In its sample, this clonotype was seen a few times. The CDR3 loop is CASSQDRAAYGYTF. In DNA form, the CDR3 reads TGTGCCAGCAGCCAAGATCGGGCAGCCTATGGCTACACCTTC. The chain combines TRBV14 with TRBJ1-2; D remains ambiguous. The CDR3 spans 14 residues. Germline values: CDR1 SGHDN, CDR2 FVKESK. Trimming took off 0 bases at V and 4 bases at J, with 9 bases between the two ends. Using reference TRBV14 and TRBJ1-2 for the parts outside the CDR3, the full variable domain is EAGVTQFPSHSVIEKGQTVTLRCDPISGHDNLYWYRRVMGKEIKFLLHFVKESKQDESGMPNNRFLAERTGGTYSTLKVQPAELEDSGVYFCASSQDRAAYGYTFGSGTRLTVV.

The genes are TRBV6-1 and TRBJ2-1, with D perhaps assigned TRBD1 or TRBD2 (5 bases each). Germline V CDR1 and CDR2: MNHNS, SASEGT. Trimming shortened V by 6 bases and J by 6 bases, and 21 bases separated the two germline ends. The CDR3 sequence is 16 residues long. CDR3 DNA: TGTGCCAGCAGATCTGGGCTGGGGAAGGGGAGCAATGAGCAGTTCTTC. This sequence encodes CASRSGLGKGSNEQFF.

This chain joins TRBV7-9 and TRBJ2-1; 15 nucleotides align to TRBD2. CDR3 length equals 15 residues. V was clipped by 1 base and J by 10 bases; unmatched bases: 2. Germline CDR1 SEHNR, CDR2 FQNEAQ (reference sequence). DNA of the CDR3: TGTGCCAGCAGCTTAGGGGGACTAGCGGGGGGAGAGCAGTTCTTC. Its translation: CASSLGGLAGGEQFF.